This paragraph reports one T cell receptor (beta chain). This entry comes from a study of cytomegalovirus exposure and HLA in healthy donors. The CDR3 runs 14 residues. V was clipped by 4 bases and J by 3 bases, with 13 bases between them. Germline-derived CDR1 and CDR2 are SEHNR and FQNEAQ (reference sequence). Amplification used 60 Vbeta primers and 13 Jbeta primers. Data came from immunoSEQ multiplex PCR; TCRdb stores just in-frame clones and leaves some out. The data hold 150,000 or so clones, with around three quarters observed a single time. This TCR was sampled from a male donor in good health and CMV-seronegative. J is TRBJ2-7 and V is TRBV7-9, with D possibly matching TRBD1 (6 bases). Sequencing was carried out using PBMCs. This CDR3 reads CASSSTGRYYEQYF. CDR3 bases: TGTGCCAGCAGCTCTACAGGGCGGTACTACGAGCAGTACTTC.